The clone carrying this TCR beta chain was counted a single time. Antigen unknown. These data are taken from a study of T cell responses to AZD1222 COVID-19 vaccine. Study summary: Whether given at about 4 or about 12 weeks, second doses were pooled. Findings of the study overall: Females made up more of the donors, who were largely white British, and clonal diversity may have come out too low. With dominance at 160-218 and 743-854, vaccine-associated CD4 TCRs spanned spike.

Sequencing used immunoSEQ multiplex PCR; TCRdb keeps in-frame clones, though not all of them. The sample records 55,000 to 65,000 clones, 80% to 90% being singletons. CDR3 size: 11 residues. Trimming stripped 6 bases from V and 7 bases from J, with 10 bases between. This material consisted of peripheral blood, taken on day 0 of AZD1222 vaccination. The source of this sequence is an adult in good health. The V call is TRBV12-3 or TRBV12-4, the J call TRBJ2-7; D might be TRBD2 (6 bases). CDR3 in DNA: TGTGCCAGCAGGGTTGGGGGGGAGCAGTACTTC. Amino acids: CASRVGGEQYF.